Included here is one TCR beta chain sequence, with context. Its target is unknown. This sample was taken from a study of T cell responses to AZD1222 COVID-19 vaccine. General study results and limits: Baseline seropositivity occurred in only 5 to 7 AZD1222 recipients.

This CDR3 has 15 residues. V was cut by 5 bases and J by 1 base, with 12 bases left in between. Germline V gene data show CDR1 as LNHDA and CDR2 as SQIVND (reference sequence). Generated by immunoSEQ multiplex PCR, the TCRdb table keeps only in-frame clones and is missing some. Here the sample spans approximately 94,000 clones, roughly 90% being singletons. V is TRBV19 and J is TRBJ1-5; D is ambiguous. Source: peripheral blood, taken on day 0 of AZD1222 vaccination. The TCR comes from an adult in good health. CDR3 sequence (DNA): TGTGCCAGTAGTCCTATGATTGCGAGCAATCAGCCCCAGCATTTT. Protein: CASSPMIASNQPQHF.